The sequence of this T cell receptor (beta chain) was determined in a study of control samples from healthy donors and cancer patients. Libraries were prepared by immunoSEQ multiplex PCR; TCRdb keeps only in-frame clonotypes and omits some of them. The sample includes over 200,000 clones, approximately 80% of them seen just once. This CDR3 has 14 amino acids. Looked up from germline, CDR1 is SGDLS and CDR2 is YYNGEE. V shed 2 bases and J shed 5 bases, with 12 bases lying between them. The chain couples TRBV9 to TRBJ2-3; tentatively, D is TRBD2 (7 bases). Specimen: PBMCs. This sequence originates from a woman in her sixties with lung cancer. In nucleotides, the CDR3 is TGTGCCAGCAGCGTTCGGGGGGCGGTAGATACGCAGTATTTT. It codes for CASSVRGAVDTQYF.